Here is one T cell receptor beta chain with its context. In germline, CDR1 is MGHRA, CDR2 YSYEKL. This CDR3 spans 16 amino acids. The entry originates in a study of monozygotic twins with inflammatory bowel disease. Each UMI harboured a 6-nucleotide sample barcode and was appended via template switching. The cDNA of both the TCRalpha and TCRbeta chains was subjected to two nested PCRs of 16 and 9 cycles. Reprocessing the 5' RACE reads, TCRdb reports a single entry for every CDR3 protein and omits DNA. The table lists around 190,000 distinct CDR3 sequences. The sample comprised blood. This TCR derives from a human donor with ulcerative colitis or Crohn's disease, or a healthy co-twin of an affected twin (not recorded which). The gene calls are TRBV4-1 and TRBJ2-2; with no DNA, the TCRdb D assignment of TRBD1 cannot be verified. CDR3 sequence reads: CASSQRGTGNTGELFF.